These 6 T cell receptor beta chains were sequenced from one sample in a study of blood T cell repertoires in COVID-19. Produced via immunoSEQ multiplex PCR; TCRdb's table is partial and in-frame only. The data show some 41,000 clones, approximately 91% seen once. The sequencing sample was made of peripheral blood. These receptors were obtained from a human donor in a cohort sampled during active COVID-19.

The rearrangement links TRBV28 to TRBJ2-7, with unresolved D. Trimming took off 6 bases at V and 12 bases at J, with 21 bases between the two ends. The germline V gene encodes CDR1 MDHEN and CDR2 SYDVKM. The CDR3 contains 13 residues. The CDR3 protein is CASSPPERWYRYF. The DNA of the CDR3 is TGTGCCAGCAGCCCACCCGAGAGGTGGTATAGGTACTTC.

The chain has TRBV5-1 and TRBJ2-5; D perhaps matches TRBD1 (6 bases). V was trimmed by 1 base and J by 5 bases, leaving 6 bases between them. The length of the CDR3 is 12 residues. Germline loops: CDR1 SGHRS, CDR2 YFSETQ. CDR3 in amino acids: CASSLQGETQYF. The DNA of the CDR3 is TGCGCCAGCAGCTTGCAGGGGGAGACCCAGTACTTC.

The V call is TRBV10-1, the J call TRBJ2-7; 7 nucleotides agree with TRBD1. V lost 5 bases and J lost 2; bases outside the gene matches: 3. Germline CDR1 reads WNHNN; CDR2 reads SYGVQD (reference sequence). The CDR3 consists of 13 residues. DNA of the CDR3: TGCGCCAGCAGTCAGACAGGGACCTACGAGCAGTACTTC. Its translation: CASSQTGTYEQYF.

This chain connects TRBV20-1 to TRBJ2-7; D tentatively reads TRBD1 or TRBD2 (5 bases each). The germline CDR1 and CDR2 sequences are DFQATT and SNEGSKA (reference sequence). The V gene lost 3 bases and the J gene lost 7 bases, with 13 bases spanning the gap. This CDR3 region has 12 residues. In nucleotides, the CDR3 is TGCAGTGCTAGTGGGGCTAGCTGGGAGCAGTACTTC. The encoded protein is CSASGASWEQYF.

The chain employs TRBV5-6 and TRBJ2-5; 7 nucleotides align to TRBD2. With 0 bases clipped from V and 7 bases from J, the junction kept 12 bases outside the gene matches. Germline-derived CDR1 and CDR2 are SGHDT and YYEEEE. There are 16 residues in the CDR3. The CDR3 coding sequence is TGTGCCAGCAGCTTGGGATTAGCGGGCGCACTGGGGACCCAGTACTTC. Amino acids: CASSLGLAGALGTQYF.

The chain employs TRBV9 and TRBJ2-5; no reliable D call. Deletions cut 0 bases from V and 2 bases from J, with 11 bases between. The CDR3 is 15 amino acids. Germline CDR1 reads SGDLS; CDR2 reads YYNGEE. The CDR3 sequence: CASSVDYQYQETQYF. In DNA form, the CDR3 reads TGTGCCAGCAGCGTAGATTACCAGTATCAAGAGACCCAGTACTTC.